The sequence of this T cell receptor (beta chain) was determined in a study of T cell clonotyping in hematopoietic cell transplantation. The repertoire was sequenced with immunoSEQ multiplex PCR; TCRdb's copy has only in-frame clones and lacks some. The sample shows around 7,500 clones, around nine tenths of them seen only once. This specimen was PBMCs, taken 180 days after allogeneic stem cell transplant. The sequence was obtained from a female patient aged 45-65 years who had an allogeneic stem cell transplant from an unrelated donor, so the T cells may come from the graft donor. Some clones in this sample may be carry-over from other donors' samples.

CDR3 loop: CASSYSRPGYEQYF. In DNA, the CDR3 is TGTGCCAGCAGTTACTCGAGGCCTGGCTACGAGCAGTACTTC. The chain carries TRBV6-5 and TRBJ2-5; D not resolved. Gene TRBJ2-7 matches the end of the DNA better, so the J call may be wrong. CDR3 size: 14 residues. The germline V gene encodes CDR1 MNHEY and CDR2 SVGAGI.